This T cell receptor beta chain was observed in a study of OX40 agonist ivuxolimab in advanced cancers. TCRdb's table, derived via immunoSEQ multiplex PCR, lists solely in-frame clones and lacks some. Counted here are around 60,000 clones, about 89% occurring once; the ten biggest clones make up 1.5% to 2%. This CDR3 spans 15 amino acids. Losses at the gene ends were 2 bases for V and 4 bases for J; bases not matched to a gene: 5. Germline V CDR1 and CDR2: SGDLS, YYNGEE. About this clone itself: Antigen: not known.

Whole-study results and caveats: At 0.1 to 3.0 mg/kg, clonal expansion of CD4+ and CD8+ blood T cells had occurred by week 6. At 0.1-3.0 mg/kg, partial responders had clonal expansion among the lowest observed.

This rearrangement joins TRBV9 to TRBJ1-1, with 10 bases identical to TRBD1. The receptor was derived from an adult with an advanced solid tumor such as melanoma, head and neck, liver or kidney cancer. Here the sequenced sample was CD4+ or CD8+ T cells sorted from blood, taken in a trial of the OX40 agonist ivuxolimab. The CDR3, as DNA: TGTGCCAGCAGCGTTCAGGACAGGGGGGTCACTGAAGCTTTCTTT. Amino acids: CASSVQDRGVTEAFF.